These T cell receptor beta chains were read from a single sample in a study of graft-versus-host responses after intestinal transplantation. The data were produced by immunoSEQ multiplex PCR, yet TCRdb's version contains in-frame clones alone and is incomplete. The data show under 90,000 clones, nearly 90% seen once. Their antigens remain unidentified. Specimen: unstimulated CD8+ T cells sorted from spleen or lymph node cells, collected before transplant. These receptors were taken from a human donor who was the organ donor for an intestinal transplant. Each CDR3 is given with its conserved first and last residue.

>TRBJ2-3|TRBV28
CASSPSAGLAYTQYF
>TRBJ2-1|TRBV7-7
CASSLAPGVGNDEQFF
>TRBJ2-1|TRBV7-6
CASSFYRGNEQFF
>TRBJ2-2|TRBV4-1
CASSQEVYRELFF
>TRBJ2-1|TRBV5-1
CASSSDSSYNEQFF
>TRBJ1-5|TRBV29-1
CSVETGSGEPQHF
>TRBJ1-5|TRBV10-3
CAISRNRDNQPQHF
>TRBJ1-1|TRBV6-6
CASSYSRSLNTEAFF
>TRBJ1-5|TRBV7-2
CASSSEGNQPQHF
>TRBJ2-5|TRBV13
CASSSVAGKETQYF
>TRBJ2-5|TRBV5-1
CASSFVVAGAYQETQYF
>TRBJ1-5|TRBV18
CASSPGPADQPQHF
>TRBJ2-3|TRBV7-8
CASSFTGGSTDTQYF